The 6 T cell receptor beta chains below all came from one sample that was sequenced in a study of CD8 T cells in Susac syndrome. Reverse transcription used roughly 0.5 to 1 ug RNA and random hexamers. TCRdb ran MiXCR on the immunoSEQ multiplex PCR reads and lists one entry per CDR3 protein. In the table there are 110,000 to 150,000 distinct CDR3 sequences, more than 90% of which are singletons. Sequenced sample: CD4+ T cells from PBMCs. These receptors all stem from a human donor with Susac syndrome.

The V gene is TRBV5-1, the J gene TRBJ2-1; TRBD1 might be the D (6 bases). The ends were cut back, 0 bases at V and 1 base at J, with 8 bases in the middle. CDR1 and CDR2 from the germline V gene are SGHRS and YFSETQ. The CDR3 length is 15 residues. CDR3 in DNA: TGCGCCAGCAGCTTGGTGGGGGCGTCCTACAATGAGCAGTTCTTC. This sequence encodes CASSLVGASYNEQFF.

This chain uses TRBV2 with TRBJ2-1; 8 positions match TRBD2. The length of the CDR3 is 14 residues. Germline V gene data show CDR1 as SNHLY and CDR2 as FYNNEI. The V segment lost 5 bases and the J segment 5 bases; nucleotides outside the gene matches: 5. As DNA, the CDR3 is TGTGCCAGCAGTACCTTAGCGGGGAACAATGAGCAGTTCTTC. Translated, it gives CASSTLAGNNEQFF.

This chain joins TRBV20-1 and TRBJ1-2; no firm D call. CDR3 length: 12 residues. The V gene's germline CDR1 is DFQATT and CDR2 SNEGSKA (reference sequence). V gave up 6 bases and J gave up 14 bases, with 22 bases separating them. CDR3 in amino acids: CSAPGPGEERTF. The CDR3 nucleotides read TGCAGTGCCCCGGGCCCTGGAGAAGAGAGGACCTTC.

The rearrangement links TRBV20-1 to TRBJ2-1; D call uncertain. CDR1 and CDR2 from the germline V gene are DFQATT and SNEGSKA (reference sequence). V gave up 0 bases and J gave up 9 bases, with 15 bases separating them. The CDR3 extends over 14 amino acids. The CDR3 DNA follows: TGCAGTGCTAGAGATCGGTCTGCGCAGGCTGAGCAGTTCTTC. This gives the protein CSARDRSAQAEQFF.

The CDR3 DNA reads TGTGCCAGCAGTGAAGCGCCCCCCTACACGCAGTATTTT. Its translation: CASSEAPPYTQYF. The rearrangement uses TRBV2 and TRBJ2-3; D is uncertain. The length of the CDR3 is 13 residues. Trimming left V 0 bases short and J 9 bases short, with 10 bases between. Germline CDR1 SNHLY, CDR2 FYNNEI. The variable domain in full, completed from reference TRBV2 and TRBJ2-3, reads EPEVTQTPSHQVTQMGQEVILRCVPISNHLYFYWYRQILGQKVEFLVSFYNNEISEKSEIFDDQFSVERPDGSNFTLKIRSTKLEDSAMYFCASSEAPPYTQYFGPGTRLTVL.

The rearrangement joins TRBV20-1 to TRBJ1-5, with TRBD1 matching over 7 bases. This CDR3 has 15 amino acids. V was clipped by 1 base and J by 4 bases; unmatched bases: 7. CDR1 DFQATT and CDR2 SNEGSKA come from the germline V gene (reference sequence). This chain's CDR3 is CSARVLQGSNQPQHF. CDR3 bases: TGCAGTGCTAGAGTTTTACAGGGGAGTAATCAGCCCCAGCATTTT.